This T cell receptor beta chain stems from a study of T cells after yellow fever vaccination. Study-wide results and limits: Most primary-vaccination clones recurred post-booster (just under 98% CD4, around 86% CD8).

The V and J ends lost 6 bases and 2 bases respectively, with 10 bases between them. This CDR3 is 13 amino acids long. Germline values: CDR1 KGHSH, CDR2 LQKENI. MiXCR was run by TCRdb on the 5' RACE reads, yielding one entry per CDR3 protein. The sample lists approximately 140,000 distinct CDR3 sequences, 7.7% occurring once. The sample holds many counts of this clonotype. Its target is unknown. Sample: CD4+ T cells sorted from PBMCs, taken 5 days after the yellow fever booster vaccination. This rearrangement joins TRBV18 to TRBJ2-5; D is unclear. This sequence originates from a man between 25 and 39 years old who received the YFV17D yellow fever vaccine. CDR3 sequence (DNA): TGTGCCAGCTCGATCAGTATACAAGAGACCCAGTACTTC. Amino acid sequence: CASSISIQETQYF.